This T cell receptor beta chain comes out of a study of CD8+CD57+ T cells in acquired aplastic anemia. Study-wide background: Sorted CD4+ and CD8+ cells yielded 3 to 3.5 ug of DNA on average. General observations from the study: The number of CD8+ CDR3 sequences shared by patients and controls was twenty-nine.

Those patients picked for sequencing had displayed CD8+CD57+ cell expansion on flow cytometry. Blood came from patients not yet given any therapy. TCR beta VDJ and CDR3 profiles were obtained from a genomic DNA template. TCRdb passed the reads through MiXCR, listing each CDR3 protein once. The data show some 140,000 distinct CDR3 sequences, with about 48% seen just once and around 12% held by the top ten. This clonotype occurred a few times. What it recognizes is unknown. What was sequenced was sorted CD4+, CD8+, or CD8+CD57+ T cells (not recorded which) from PBMCs. This sequence originates from a human donor with aplastic anemia.

The CDR3, as DNA: TGTGCCAGCAGTGGGGCAAGGAGGAACTATGGCTACACCTTC. It specifies CASSGARRNYGYTF. V is TRBV6-1 and J is TRBJ1-2; D is ambiguous. This CDR3 contains 14 residues. Germline V gene lookup returns CDR1 MNHNS and CDR2 SASEGT. Trimming took off 4 bases at V and 2 bases at J, with 11 bases between the two ends.